This T cell receptor (beta chain) was retrieved from a study of T-cell memory formation after mild COVID-19. Regarding the study as a whole: Among clones contracting day 15 to 85, CD4/CD8 was balanced, whereas later expanders leaned CD4+.

Unmatched junction bases numbered 11, after V lost 4 bases and J lost 6 bases. The CDR3 length is 16 residues. The germline gives CDR1 SGHRS, CDR2 YFSETQ. Researchers used 5'RACE with constant-segment primers to make TCR alpha and TCR beta cDNA libraries that carry sample barcodes and UMIs. TCRdb reprocessed the 5' RACE reads with MiXCR, giving one entry per CDR3 protein. The sample includes some 100,000 distinct CDR3 sequences, approximately 10% of them seen just once. This clonotype was detected only a few times. The antigen remains undetermined. Source material: PBMCs or a T cell subset sorted from them (not recorded which). The gene calls are TRBV5-1 and TRBJ2-3, with 10 bases matching TRBD2. The sequence was collected from a man younger than 35 who had mild COVID-19 (a few samples of this study predate the infection). Cell type and time point are not known. The CDR3 DNA follows: TGCGCCAGCAGCGTGGCTAGCGGGGGCCGCCCTGATACGCAGTATTTT. Its protein is CASSVASGGRPDTQYF.